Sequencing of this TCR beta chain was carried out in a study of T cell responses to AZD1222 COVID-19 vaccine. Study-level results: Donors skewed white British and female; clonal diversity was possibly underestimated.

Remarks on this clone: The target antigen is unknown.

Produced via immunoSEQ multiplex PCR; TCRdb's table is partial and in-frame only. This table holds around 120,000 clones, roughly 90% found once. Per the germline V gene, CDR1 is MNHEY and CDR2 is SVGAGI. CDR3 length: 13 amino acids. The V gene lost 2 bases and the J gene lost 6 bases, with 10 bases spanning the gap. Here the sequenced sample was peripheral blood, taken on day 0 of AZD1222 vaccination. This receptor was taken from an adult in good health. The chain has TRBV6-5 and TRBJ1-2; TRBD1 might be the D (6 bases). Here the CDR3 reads CASSYGGTHGYTF. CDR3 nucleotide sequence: TGTGCCAGCAGTTACGGTGGGACACATGGCTACACCTTC.